Listed here are 25 T cell receptor beta chains from one sample, sequenced in a study of CD8 T cell repertoires and HIV-1 epitope variants. Their specific antigens are unknown. Using immunoSEQ multiplex PCR, the repertoire was profiled, and TCRdb retains in-frame clones only, with some absent. The repertoire includes about 4,800 clones, about three fifths of them detected once, and approximately 40% sits in the top ten. Sequenced input: cultured CD8+ T cells derived from PBMCs. These receptors were collected from a male donor with HIV.

A few counts support this clone. The J gene is TRBJ2-7, the V gene TRBV15; unclear D gene. Trimming removed 5 bases at V and 3 bases at J, with 8 bases between. CDR3 size: 12 residues. Per germline, CDR1 LNHNV and CDR2 YYDKDF (reference sequence). CDR3 in amino acids: CATSGDGYEQYF. DNA of the CDR3: TGTGCCACCAGCGGCGACGGCTACGAGCAGTACTTC.

V gene TRBV11-3 combines with J gene TRBJ1-5, with 9 nucleotides matching TRBD1. This CDR3 has 18 amino acids. Germline CDR1 SGHNT, CDR2 YENEEA. With 6 bases clipped from V and 6 bases from J, the junction kept 18 bases outside the gene matches. CDR3: CASRFRFDRGIESQPQHF. In DNA, the CDR3 is TGTGCCAGCAGATTTAGATTTGACAGGGGGATTGAAAGTCAGCCCCAGCATTTT.

This clone was seen a few times. V usage is TRBV6-5 and J usage is TRBJ2-7; tentative D call: TRBD1 (5 bases). The germline V gene has CDR1 MNHEY and CDR2 SVGAGI. V was cut by 6 bases and J by 6 bases, with 15 bases left in between. This CDR3 is 13 amino acids long. The CDR3 DNA follows: TGTGCCAGCAGCCCACCCTCCAGGGCCGAGCAGTACTTC. Protein product: CASSPPSRAEQYF.

V usage is TRBV6-6 and J usage is TRBJ2-2; D uncertain. This CDR3 comprises 15 residues. The V end lost 5 bases, the J end lost 6 bases, and 16 bases lay between the germline ends. CDR1 and CDR2 (germline): MNHNY, SVGAGI (reference sequence). CDR3 protein: CASSPTDRTAGELFF. DNA for the CDR3: TGTGCCAGCAGTCCTACTGACCGGACCGCCGGGGAGCTGTTTTTT.

The rearrangement links TRBV5-1 to TRBJ2-2; maybe TRBD1 (5 bases). There are 15 residues in the CDR3. Germline V CDR1 and CDR2: SGHRS, YFSETQ. The V and J ends lost 0 bases and 3 bases respectively, with 9 bases between them. The CDR3 DNA reads as TGCGCCAGCAGCTTGGCTGGCAGGGACACCGGGGAGCTGTTTTTT. Amino acid sequence: CASSLAGRDTGELFF.

The chain joins TRBV7-2 to TRBJ2-1, with 10 bases matching TRBD2. V lost 5 bases, J lost 10 bases, and 11 bases stayed unmatched. The CDR3 contains 15 residues. Germline V gives CDR1 SGHTA, CDR2 FQGNSA. The CDR3 DNA reads as TGTGCCAGCAGCCAGGGAGGTAGCGGGGGGCTCGAGCAGTTCTTC. Its protein product is CASSQGGSGGLEQFF.

J is TRBJ1-5 and V is TRBV6-5, with TRBD1 identical over 8 bases. CDR3 length: 14 amino acids. Germline CDR1 is MNHEY and CDR2 is SVGAGI. Germline trimming cut 6 bases from V and 7 bases from J; bases unmatched to any gene: 8. In nucleotides, the CDR3 is TGTGCCAGCAGATCCGGACAGGGAAAACAGCCCCAGCATTTT. It is translated as CASRSGQGKQPQHF.

This clone turned up a few times. V and J are TRBV27 and TRBJ2-3; perhaps TRBD2 as D (5 bases). Germline V gene lookup returns CDR1 MNHEY and CDR2 SMNVEV (reference sequence). The CDR3 length is 15 residues. V lost 0 bases and J lost 1, with 8 bases in between. In DNA, the CDR3 is TGTGCCAGCAGTTTATCAAACGGGGGCACAGATACGCAGTATTTT. Its protein is CASSLSNGGTDTQYF.

The chain carries TRBV11-2 and TRBJ2-7; 9 nucleotides align to TRBD1. The CDR3 loop spans 16 amino acids. V trimming: 5 bases; J trimming: 3 bases; junction bases outside the gene matches: 11. From germline, CDR1 is SGHAT and CDR2 FQNNGV. DNA of the CDR3: TGTGCCAGCAGCCCCTTAAAGCGACAGGGGGACTACGAGCAGTACTTC. Its translation: CASSPLKRQGDYEQYF.

The rearrangement uses TRBV5-1 and TRBJ2-1; D is uncertain. Per the germline V gene, CDR1 is SGHRS and CDR2 is YFSETQ. This CDR3 spans 15 amino acids. Trimming took 0 bases from V and 2 from J, leaving 9 bases between them. CDR3: CASSLEGETYNEQFF. DNA for the CDR3: TGCGCCAGCAGCTTGGAAGGAGAGACCTACAATGAGCAGTTCTTC.

This clone is labeled medium-sized. The rearrangement links TRBV7-9 to TRBJ2-2, with no clear D. CDR3 size: 12 residues. Germline loops: CDR1 SEHNR, CDR2 FQNEAQ (reference sequence). V was clipped by 5 bases and J by 7 bases, with 8 bases between them. The CDR3 DNA reads as TGTGCCAGCAGCCTTCAGGACGGGGAGCTGTTTTTT. Translating gives CASSLQDGELFF.

This clone was observed a few times. The chain employs TRBV11-2 and TRBJ1-2; no definite D call. The CDR3 is made up of 12 amino acids. Germline values: CDR1 SGHAT, CDR2 FQNNGV. Deletions cut 4 bases from V and 6 bases from J, with 9 bases between. In DNA, the CDR3 is TGTGCCAGCAGCTCCAACACAGATGGCTACACCTTC. Its protein is CASSSNTDGYTF.

This clone came up a few times. The chain links TRBV6-5 to TRBJ1-5; 8 nucleotides match TRBD1. The CDR3 is 14 amino acids. V was pared by 10 bases and J by 2 bases, with 7 bases of the junction left unmatched. Germline-derived CDR1 and CDR2 are MNHEY and SVGAGI. The CDR3 reads CATSGGVRNQPQHF. The CDR3 region has the DNA TGTGCCACATCAGGGGGCGTTCGCAATCAGCCCCAGCATTTT.

V gene TRBV19 combines with J gene TRBJ2-5, with D perhaps matching TRBD2 (5 bases). The CDR3 has 13 residues. Germline V gene data show CDR1 as LNHDA and CDR2 as SQIVND (reference sequence). V lost 3 bases to trimming and J lost 5 bases, with 10 bases between them. The CDR3 region is CASSIGRGETQYF. CDR3 nucleotides: TGTGCCAGTAGTATTGGCAGAGGGGAGACCCAGTACTTC. Complete variable domain (other parts from reference TRBV19 and TRBJ2-5): DGGITQSPKYLFRKEGQNVTLSCEQNLNHDAMYWYRQDPGQGLRLIYYSQIVNDFQKGDIAEGYSVSREKKESFPLTVTSAQKNPTAFYLCASSIGRGETQYFGPGTRLLVL.

The chain uses TRBV5-1 and TRBJ2-7, with D possibly matching TRBD2 (7 bases). Trimming took off 2 bases at V and 6 bases at J, with 15 bases between the two ends. This CDR3 is built from 14 residues. Looked up from germline, CDR1 is SGHRS and CDR2 is YFSETQ. The CDR3 spells CASSLGGGPGEQYF. Written as DNA, the CDR3 is TGCGCCAGCAGCTTAGGGGGGGGGCCCGGCGAGCAGTACTTC.

The chain employs TRBV7-3 and TRBJ2-2, with D unclear. Germline CDR1 is SGHTA and CDR2 is FQGTGA. The CDR3 sequence is 13 residues long. The germline V and J ends were trimmed by 5 bases and 5 bases, with 9 bases remaining between them. The CDR3 DNA reads as TGTGCCAGCAGCCCCTACGTGACCGGGGAGCTGTTTTTT. It translates to CASSPYVTGELFF. The complete variable domain, with remaining parts taken from reference TRBV7-3 and TRBJ2-2, reads GAGVSQTPSNKVTEKGKYVELRCDPISGHTALYWYRQSLGQGPEFLIYFQGTGAADDSGLPNDRFFAVRPEGSVSTLKIQRTERGDSAVYLCASSPYVTGELFFGEGSRLTVL.

This chain connects TRBV9 to TRBJ2-1; 7 bases match TRBD2. CDR1 and CDR2 (germline): SGDLS, YYNGEE. The CDR3 totals 16 residues. V shed 0 bases, J shed 5 bases, and the junction held 8 bases outside the gene matches. Here the CDR3 reads CASSVGGLAGDNEQFF. Written as DNA, the CDR3 is TGTGCCAGCAGCGTAGGAGGCCTCGCGGGAGACAATGAGCAGTTCTTC.

By frequency in the sample, this clone is medium-sized. The chain uses TRBV28 and TRBJ2-5, with D perhaps TRBD2 (6 bases). The CDR3 consists of 14 residues. From germline, CDR1 is MDHEN and CDR2 SYDVKM. V shed 4 bases and J shed 4 bases, with 13 bases lying between them. In DNA form, the CDR3 reads TGTGCCAGCAGTTCACCCCTGGGGGGAGAGACCCAGTACTTC. Residues: CASSSPLGGETQYF.

V is TRBV11-2 and J is TRBJ1-1; D remains ambiguous. CDR1 and CDR2 from the germline V gene are SGHAT and FQNNGV. The V gene lost 1 base and the J gene lost 5 bases, with 11 bases spanning the gap. The CDR3 extends over 14 amino acids. The CDR3 here is CASSLANSGTEAFF. CDR3 coding DNA: TGTGCCAGCAGCTTAGCAAACTCGGGTACTGAAGCTTTCTTT. Variable domain in full (rest from reference TRBV11-2 and TRBJ1-1): EAGVAQSPRYKIIEKRQSVAFWCNPISGHATLYWYQQILGQGPKLLIQFQNNGVVDDSQLPKDRFSAERLKGVDSTLKIQPAKLEDSAVYLCASSLANSGTEAFFGQGTRLTVV.

In its sample, this clone was seen once. This rearrangement joins TRBV7-8 to TRBJ1-1; D remains unclear. Germline CDR1 reads SGHVS; CDR2 reads FQNEAQ. The CDR3 has 13 residues. Trimming stripped 1 base from V and 7 bases from J, with 10 bases between. The CDR3 loop is CASSLGPSDEAFF. CDR3 in DNA: TGTGCCAGCAGCTTAGGCCCGTCGGATGAAGCTTTCTTT.

V gene TRBV6-9 combines with J gene TRBJ2-3; TRBD1 matches 11 bases. The J segment lost 5 bases and the V segment lost 6 bases, leaving 10 bases of the junction unmatched. Germline CDR1 MNHGY, CDR2 SVAAGI. The CDR3 totals 16 residues. CDR3 protein: CASRDSDRGQGDTQYF. CDR3 coding DNA: TGTGCCAGCAGGGACTCGGACAGGGGGCAGGGAGATACGCAGTATTTT.

The chain is built from TRBV7-3 and TRBJ2-1; 15 positions agree with TRBD2. The CDR3 contains 20 residues. The J segment lost 1 base and the V segment lost 7 bases, leaving 14 bases of the junction unmatched. Germline CDR1 and CDR2: SGHTA and FQGTGA. CDR3 in amino acids: CASTPVLGTSGGLSYNEQFF. The DNA of the CDR3 is TGTGCCAGCACCCCGGTCCTGGGGACTAGCGGGGGGCTATCCTACAATGAGCAGTTCTTC. The whole variable domain, filled in from reference TRBV7-3 and TRBJ2-1, reads GAGVSQTPSNKVTEKGKYVELRCDPISGHTALYWYRQSLGQGPEFLIYFQGTGAADDSGLPNDRFFAVRPEGSVSTLKIQRTERGDSAVYLCASTPVLGTSGGLSYNEQFFGPGTRLTVL.

This clone occurred a few times. The genes are TRBV19 and TRBJ1-2, with D tentatively TRBD1 (5 bases). Trimming removed 2 bases at V and 3 bases at J, with 19 bases between. Germline V gene sequence: CDR1 LNHDA, CDR2 SQIVND (reference sequence). This CDR3 comprises 17 residues. CDR3 sequence (DNA): TGTGCCAGTAGTATAATGTTCGGGGCAGGAGACCACTATGGCTACACCTTC. It translates to CASSIMFGAGDHYGYTF.

The chain employs TRBV19 and TRBJ2-1; 7 nucleotides line up with TRBD2. The junction had 16 bases not matched to a gene; V was cut back by 6 bases and J by 11 bases. Germline CDR1 and CDR2: LNHDA and SQIVND (reference sequence). The CDR3 length is 15 residues. The CDR3 DNA sequence: TGTGCCAGTAGCACTAGGGACTACCAAAAGGGGAAGCAGTTCTTC. Its protein product is CASSTRDYQKGKQFF.

The V and J genes are TRBV7-6 and TRBJ2-3, with 10 bases that match TRBD1. The CDR3 has 17 amino acids. CDR1 is SGHVS, CDR2 FNYEAQ, per germline. Trimming removed 3 bases from V and 6 bases from J; junction bases left unmatched: 12. CDR3 bases: TGTGCCAGCAGCTTCTCCGGGACAGGGGCCGATGAGGATACGCAGTATTTT. Its protein is CASSFSGTGADEDTQYF. Supplemented by reference TRBV7-6 and TRBJ2-3, the full variable domain reads GAGVSQSPRYKVTKRGQDVALRCDPISGHVSLYWYRQALGQGPEFLTYFNYEAQQDKSGLPNDRFSAERPEGSISTLTIQRTEQRDSAMYRCASSFSGTGADEDTQYFGPGTRLTVL.